The entry below describes one T cell receptor beta chain. Its specific antigen is unknown. No base quality information exists; no much larger clone differs at one position. To demonstrate the VDJtools post-analysis software, the study profiled TCR beta repertoires from the peripheral blood of around 13 young patients with multiple sclerosis. Multiple sclerosis patients were children and adolescents aged about 6 to 16 years. To prepare the library, PCR was applied. Instrument used: Illumina HiSeq 2500. Unique molecular identifiers were incorporated into TCR beta cDNA libraries to reduce PCR and sequencing biases. Every 1 to 10 million input T cells yielded roughly 500,000 cDNA molecules, meaning each molecule approximated one T cell. The patient libraries were prepared and sequenced with the same protocol used for the earlier healthy control dataset. Samples belonging to the same batch were prepared together, multiplexed and sequenced on a shared HiSeq lane. In the authors' own workflow: MIGEC handled the raw barcoded reads, throwing out single-read molecular identifier groups before consensus assembly and CDR3 extraction. VDJtools was used for post-analysis of the clonotype tables, with diversity normalized by down-sampling every dataset to the smallest sample size. To correct batch-related cross-sample contamination, repertoire overlap clustering matched CDR3 amino acid sequences but not nucleotide sequences. The public reads were reanalyzed by TCRdb: fastp trimming at Q25, MiXCR alignment, in-frame beta chains only. CDR3 protein sequences are deduplicated, and each keeps its most common genes and DNA. These V and J calls originate from TCRdb's pipeline instead of the authors' own analysis. Counted in this sample were about 430,000 distinct CDR3 sequences; more than 30% of them appeared once. The top ten clonotypes cover 7.6% of the sample.

Per the germline V gene (reference sequence), SEHNR is the CDR1 and FQNEAQ is the CDR2. V and J lose 5 bases and 2 bases, and a span of 15 bases separates them. The CDR3 sequence holds 15 residues, the cysteine and phenylalanine included. Here the CDR3 DNA is all that survives: 45 bases in frame from base 1. These data are taken from a study of post-analysis software for immune sequencing data (dated by TCRdb to 2013 to 2016). With respect to the entire study: The recorded disease courses included relapsing-remitting, secondary progressive and progressive-relapsing multiple sclerosis, and some patients had no subtype annotation. A subset of samples was prepared in parallel using single-end sample barcoding, then pooled and co-amplified after Illumina adapter ligation. Patient repertoires were compared against around 10 previously published healthy control repertoires from donors aged about 6 to 27 years. What the authors observed across the whole study: About five TRBV segments, including TRBV5-6, TRBV5-1 and TRBV20-1, were significantly more frequent in patients than controls. When samples were clustered directly using the F measure, samples prepared in the same batch co-clustered strongly, which prompted a batch-effect correction. The multiple sclerosis patient group was slightly younger than the control group. Normalized Chao1 diversity was significantly lower in multiple sclerosis patients than controls, suggesting substantial peripheral T-cell clonal expansion.

Specimen: blood. The chain is made from TRBV7-9 and TRBJ2-5; TRBD1 is perhaps the D gene, given 5 matching bases. The receptor comes from a girl aged 2 to 10 with multiple sclerosis. The CDR3 region: CASSQQGVEQETQYF. The nucleotide sequence reads as follows: TGTGCCAGCAGCCAACAAGGGGTTGAACAAGAGACCCAGTACTTC. The CDR3, completed at both ends by the reference TRBV7-9 and TRBJ2-5 genes, gives the full variable domain DTGVSQNPRHKITKRGQNVTFRCDPISEHNRLYWYRQTLGQGPEFLTYFQNEAQLEKSRLLSDRFSAERPKGSFSTLEIQRTEQGDSAMYLCASSQQGVEQETQYFGPGTRLLVL.